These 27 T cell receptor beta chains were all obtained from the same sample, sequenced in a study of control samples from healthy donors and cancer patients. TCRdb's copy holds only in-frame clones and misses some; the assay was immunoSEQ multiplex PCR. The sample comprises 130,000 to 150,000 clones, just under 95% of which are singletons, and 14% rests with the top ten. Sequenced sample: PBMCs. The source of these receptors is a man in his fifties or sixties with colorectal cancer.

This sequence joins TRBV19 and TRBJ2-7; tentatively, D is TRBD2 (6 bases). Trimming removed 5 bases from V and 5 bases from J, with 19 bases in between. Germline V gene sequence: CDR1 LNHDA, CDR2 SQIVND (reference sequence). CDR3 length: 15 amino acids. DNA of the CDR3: TGTGCCAGTAGTCCTCTCGGGACTCAGGAACACGAGCAGTACTTC. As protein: CASSPLGTQEHEQYF.

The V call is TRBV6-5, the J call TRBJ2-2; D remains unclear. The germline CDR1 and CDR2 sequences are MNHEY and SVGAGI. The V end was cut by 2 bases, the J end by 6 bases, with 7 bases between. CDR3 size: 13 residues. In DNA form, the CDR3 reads TGTGCCAGCAGTTACCCAGGTTCCGGGGAGCTGTTTTTT. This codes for CASSYPGSGELFF.

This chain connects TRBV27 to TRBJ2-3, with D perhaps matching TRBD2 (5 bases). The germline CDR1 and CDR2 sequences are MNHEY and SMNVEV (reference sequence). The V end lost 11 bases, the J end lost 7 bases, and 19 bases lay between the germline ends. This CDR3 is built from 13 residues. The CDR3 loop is CAVGLSRGYTQYF. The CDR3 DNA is TGTGCCGTTGGACTTTCTCGCGGATATACGCAGTATTTT.

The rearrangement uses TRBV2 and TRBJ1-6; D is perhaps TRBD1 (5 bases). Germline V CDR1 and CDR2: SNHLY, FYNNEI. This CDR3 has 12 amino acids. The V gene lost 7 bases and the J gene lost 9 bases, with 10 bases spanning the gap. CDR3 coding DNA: TGTGCCAGCAAGGACAACCGTTCACCCCTCCACTTT. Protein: CASKDNRSPLHF.

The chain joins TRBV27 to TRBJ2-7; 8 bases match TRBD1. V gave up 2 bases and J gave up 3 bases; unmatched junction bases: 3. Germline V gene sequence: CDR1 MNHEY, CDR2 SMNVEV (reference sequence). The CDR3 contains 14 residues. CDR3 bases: TGTGCCAGCAGTTTACGGACAGGGAGCTACGAGCAGTACTTC. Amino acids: CASSLRTGSYEQYF.

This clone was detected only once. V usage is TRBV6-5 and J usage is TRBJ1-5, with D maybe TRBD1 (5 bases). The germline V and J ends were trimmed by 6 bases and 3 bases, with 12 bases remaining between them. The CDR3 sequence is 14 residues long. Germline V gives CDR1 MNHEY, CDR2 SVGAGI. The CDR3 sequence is CASSEGPNNQPQHF. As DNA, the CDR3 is TGTGCCAGCAGCGAGGGACCGAACAATCAGCCCCAGCATTTT.

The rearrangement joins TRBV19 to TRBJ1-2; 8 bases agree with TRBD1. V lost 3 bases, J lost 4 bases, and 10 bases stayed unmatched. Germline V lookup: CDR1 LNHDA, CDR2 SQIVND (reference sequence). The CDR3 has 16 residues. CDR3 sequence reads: CASSIAQQGAGYGYTF. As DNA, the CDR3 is TGTGCCAGTAGTATCGCCCAGCAGGGGGCTGGCTATGGCTACACCTTC. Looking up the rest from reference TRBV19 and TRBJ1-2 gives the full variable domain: DGGITQSPKYLFRKEGQNVTLSCEQNLNHDAMYWYRQDPGQGLRLIYYSQIVNDFQKGDIAEGYSVSREKKESFPLTVTSAQKNPTAFYLCASSIAQQGAGYGYTFGSGTRLTVV.

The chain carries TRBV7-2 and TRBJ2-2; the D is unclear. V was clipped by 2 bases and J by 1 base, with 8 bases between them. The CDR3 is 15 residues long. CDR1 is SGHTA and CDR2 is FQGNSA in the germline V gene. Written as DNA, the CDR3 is TGTGCCAGCAGCTTAAGTTGGGTGAACACCGGGGAGCTGTTTTTT. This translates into CASSLSWVNTGELFF.

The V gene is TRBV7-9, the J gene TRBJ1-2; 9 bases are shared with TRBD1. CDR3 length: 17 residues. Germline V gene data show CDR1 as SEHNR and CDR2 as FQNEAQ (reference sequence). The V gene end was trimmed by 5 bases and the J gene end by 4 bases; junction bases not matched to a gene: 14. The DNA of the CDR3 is TGTGCCAGCAGCCCCGACAGGGGGTCGGTGGAAATCTATGGCTACACCTTC. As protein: CASSPDRGSVEIYGYTF.

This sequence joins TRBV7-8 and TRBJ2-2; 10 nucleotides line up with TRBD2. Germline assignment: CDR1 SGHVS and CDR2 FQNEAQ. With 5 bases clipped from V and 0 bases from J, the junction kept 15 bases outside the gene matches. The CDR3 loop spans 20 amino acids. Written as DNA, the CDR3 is TGTGCCAGCAGCCTCGAAGGGGTAGCGGGGGGACCCGCGAACACCGGGGAGCTGTTTTTT. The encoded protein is CASSLEGVAGGPANTGELFF.

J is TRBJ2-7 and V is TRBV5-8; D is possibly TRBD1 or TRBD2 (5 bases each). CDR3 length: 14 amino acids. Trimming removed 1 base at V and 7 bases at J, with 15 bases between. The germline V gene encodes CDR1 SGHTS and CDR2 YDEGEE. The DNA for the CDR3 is TGTGCCAGCAGCTTGCTACGTGGGGCGGGTGAGCAGTACTTC. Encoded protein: CASSLLRGAGEQYF. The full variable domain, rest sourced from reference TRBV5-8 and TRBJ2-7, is EAGVTQSPTHLIKTRGQQATLRCSPISGHTSVYWYQQALGLGLQFLLWYDEGEERNRGNFPPRFSGRQFPNYSSELNVNALELEDSALYLCASSLLRGAGEQYFGPGTRLTVT.

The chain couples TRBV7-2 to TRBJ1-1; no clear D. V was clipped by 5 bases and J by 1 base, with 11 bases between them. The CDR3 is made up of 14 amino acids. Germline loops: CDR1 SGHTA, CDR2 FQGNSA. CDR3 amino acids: CASSRMTGNTEAFF. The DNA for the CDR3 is TGTGCCAGCAGCCGTATGACGGGGAACACTGAAGCTTTCTTT. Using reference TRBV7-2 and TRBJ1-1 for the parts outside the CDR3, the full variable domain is GAGVSQSPSNKVTEKGKDVELRCDPISGHTALYWYRQSLGQGLEFLIYFQGNSAPDKSGLPSDRFSAERTGGSVSTLTIQRTQQEDSAVYLCASSRMTGNTEAFFGQGTRLTVV.

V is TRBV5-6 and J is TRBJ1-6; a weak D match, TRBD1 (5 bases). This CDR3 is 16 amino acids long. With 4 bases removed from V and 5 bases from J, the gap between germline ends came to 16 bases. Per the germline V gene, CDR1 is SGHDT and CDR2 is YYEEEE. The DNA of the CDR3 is TGTGCCAGCAGCGTTAGGCAGGGTGGTAATAATTCACCCCTCCACTTT. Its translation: CASSVRQGGNNSPLHF.

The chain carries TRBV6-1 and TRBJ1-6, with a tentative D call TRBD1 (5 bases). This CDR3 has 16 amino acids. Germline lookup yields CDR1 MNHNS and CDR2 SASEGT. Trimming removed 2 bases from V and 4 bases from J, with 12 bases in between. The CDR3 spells CASSERGTLYNSPLHF. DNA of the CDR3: TGTGCCAGCAGTGAAAGGGGCACCTTATATAATTCACCCCTCCACTTT.

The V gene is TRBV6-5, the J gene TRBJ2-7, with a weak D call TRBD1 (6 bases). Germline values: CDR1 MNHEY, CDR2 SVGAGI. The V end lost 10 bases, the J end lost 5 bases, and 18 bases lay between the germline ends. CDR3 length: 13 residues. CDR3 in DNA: TGTGCCACCTCGACCCTGGGGGCCCACGAGCAGTACTTC. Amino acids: CATSTLGAHEQYF.

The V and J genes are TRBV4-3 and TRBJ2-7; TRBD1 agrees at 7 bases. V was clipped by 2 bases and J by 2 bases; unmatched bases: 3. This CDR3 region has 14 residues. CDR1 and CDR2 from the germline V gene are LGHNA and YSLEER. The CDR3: CASSQRQGPYEQYF. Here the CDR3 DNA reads TGCGCCAGCAGCCAAAGACAGGGTCCCTACGAGCAGTACTTC.

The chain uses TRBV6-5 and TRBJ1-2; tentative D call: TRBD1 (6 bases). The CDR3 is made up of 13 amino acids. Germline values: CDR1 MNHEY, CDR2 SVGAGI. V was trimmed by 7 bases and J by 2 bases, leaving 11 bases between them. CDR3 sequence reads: CASKQGANYGYTF. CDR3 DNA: TGTGCCAGCAAACAGGGAGCAAACTATGGCTACACCTTC.

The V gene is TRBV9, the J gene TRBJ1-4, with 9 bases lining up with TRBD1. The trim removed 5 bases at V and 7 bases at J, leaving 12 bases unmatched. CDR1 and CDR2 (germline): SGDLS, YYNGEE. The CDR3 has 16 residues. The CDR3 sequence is CASSTAQGAPGEKLFF. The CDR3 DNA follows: TGTGCCAGCAGTACTGCACAGGGGGCTCCAGGTGAAAAACTGTTTTTT.

CDR3 nucleotides: TGTGCCAGCAGCTCCCAGAGTTACACCGGGGAGCTGTTTTTT. It encodes CASSSQSYTGELFF. The rearrangement links TRBV21-1 to TRBJ2-2. TRBV21-1 is marked as a pseudogene. The length of the CDR3 is 14 residues.

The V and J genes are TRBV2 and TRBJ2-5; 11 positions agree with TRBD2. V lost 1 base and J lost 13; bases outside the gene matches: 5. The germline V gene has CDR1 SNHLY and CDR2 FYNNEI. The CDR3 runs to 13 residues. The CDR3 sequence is CASSEGLAGRPYF. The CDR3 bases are TGTGCCAGCAGTGAAGGACTAGCGGGGAGGCCGTACTTC.

CDR3 sequence (DNA): TGCAGCGTACGTACGGGTGGCAATCAGCCCCAGCATTTT. It is translated as CSVRTGGNQPQHF. J is TRBJ1-5 and V is TRBV29-1; D not resolved. Between the trimmed V and J ends, which lost 6 bases and 2 bases, there was a span of 11 bases. Per germline, CDR1 SQVTM and CDR2 ANQGSEA. The CDR3 covers 13 residues.

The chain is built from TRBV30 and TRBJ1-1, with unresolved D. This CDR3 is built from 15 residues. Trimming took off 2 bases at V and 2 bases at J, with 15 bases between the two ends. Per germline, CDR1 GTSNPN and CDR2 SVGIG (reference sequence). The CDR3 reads CAWSHTLKDNTEAFF. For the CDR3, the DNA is TGTGCCTGGAGTCATACTCTGAAGGATAACACTGAAGCTTTCTTT.

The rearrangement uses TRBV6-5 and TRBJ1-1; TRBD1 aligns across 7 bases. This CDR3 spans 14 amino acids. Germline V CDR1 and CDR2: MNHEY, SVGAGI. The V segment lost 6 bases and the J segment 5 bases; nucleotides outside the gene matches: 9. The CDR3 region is CASRVTGAGTEAFF. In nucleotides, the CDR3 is TGTGCCAGCAGGGTTACAGGGGCGGGGACTGAAGCTTTCTTT.

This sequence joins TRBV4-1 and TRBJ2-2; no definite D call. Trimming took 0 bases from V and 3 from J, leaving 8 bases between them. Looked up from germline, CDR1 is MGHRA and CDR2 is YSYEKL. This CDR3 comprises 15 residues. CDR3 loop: CASSQDGGYTGELFF. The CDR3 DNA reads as TGCGCCAGCAGCCAAGATGGTGGATACACCGGGGAGCTGTTTTTT.

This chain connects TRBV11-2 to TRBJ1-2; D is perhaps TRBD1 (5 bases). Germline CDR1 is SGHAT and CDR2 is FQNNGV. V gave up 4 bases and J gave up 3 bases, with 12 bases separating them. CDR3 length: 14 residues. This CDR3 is CASSSVREYYGYTF. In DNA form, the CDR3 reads TGTGCCAGCAGCTCCGTCAGGGAATACTATGGCTACACCTTC.

The CDR3 here is CASSEAVGGPGDTQYF. The CDR3 region has the DNA TGTGCCAGCAGTGAAGCGGTGGGGGGGCCGGGAGATACGCAGTATTTT. The chain combines TRBV6-1 with TRBJ2-3; D possibly corresponds to TRBD2 (7 bases). The CDR3 runs to 16 residues. The V end was cut by 0 bases, the J end by 5 bases, with 15 bases between. Germline V gene sequence: CDR1 MNHNS, CDR2 SASEGT.

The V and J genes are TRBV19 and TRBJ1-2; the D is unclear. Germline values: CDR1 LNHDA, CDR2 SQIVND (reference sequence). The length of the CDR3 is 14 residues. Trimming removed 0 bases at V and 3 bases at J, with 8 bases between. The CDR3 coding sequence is TGTGCCAGTAGTATAGATCGGCGGGACTATGGCTACACCTTC. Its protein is CASSIDRRDYGYTF.